The entry below describes one TCR beta chain. The data derive from a study of shared T cell receptors in the human thymus. Germline V gene data show CDR1 as MGHRA and CDR2 as YSYEKL. J lost 8 bases, V lost 3 bases, and 16 bases had no gene match. The CDR3 is 17 residues long. Generated by immunoSEQ multiplex PCR, the TCRdb table keeps only in-frame clones and is missing some. This sample yields hundreds of thousands of clones, of which roughly 90% are seen a single time; 0.008% to 0.011% belongs to the top ten. The same sample was also studied in work on human thymus T cells. This second report adds: Resections removed during corrective heart surgery provided the thymus tissue used. Thymic TCR repertoires of unrelated people reportedly overlapped highly.

The sample comprised thymocytes. The clonotype was recovered from a boy under three years old with a congenital heart defect. The chain joins TRBV4-1 to TRBJ2-1, with 7 bases that match TRBD1. The CDR3 DNA follows: TGCGCCAGCAGCCACCTCCTCCGGGACAGAGGGGTCTATGAGCAGTTCTTC. It encodes CASSHLLRDRGVYEQFF.